Given below is one TCR beta chain in context. The antigen is not known. This entry belongs to a study of shared clonotypes between healthy human individuals. Findings and caveats of the study: Researchers found naive subsets generally carried larger estimated richness than memory subsets. Clonotype sharing among donors was expected to depend on sequencing depth.

V gave up 5 bases and J gave up 5 bases, with 12 bases separating them. The germline gives CDR1 MNHEY, CDR2 SVGAGI. This CDR3 comprises 13 residues. Assay execution took place at the deep level. Several immunoSEQ plates held equal portions of the genomic DNA taken from each subset. Method: immunoSEQ multiplex PCR; TCRdb's copy keeps in-frame clones and lacks some. The sample gives 2 million to 2.5 million clones, about 90% of which show up once; 0.37% is in the top ten. This TCR was sampled from a man in his late teens or twenties in good health. Some clones in this sample may be carry-over from other donors' samples. Sample: naive CD4+ T cells from PBMCs. The subset is: CD45RA+ positively selected. The genes are TRBV6-5 and TRBJ2-5; TRBD2 is a possible D gene (6 bases). The CDR3: CASSGTGVETQYF. CDR3 sequence (DNA): TGTGCCAGCAGTGGGACGGGAGTGGAGACCCAGTACTTC.